This section outlines one T cell receptor beta chain sequence together with its context. No cognate antigen has been identified for it. One base away there is no much larger clone; base qualities are not given. The treatment or condition label, as the study defines it: allogeneic hematopoietic cell transplantation with graft depleted of TCRalphabeta T cells and CD19 B cells. Transplant recipients were children who received TCRalphabeta/CD19-depleted allogeneic hematopoietic cell grafts. The sample is drawn from a study of T-cell reconstitution after alpha-beta-depleted transplantation in children (dated by TCRdb to between 2015 and 2016). For the wider study: The study quantitatively tracked T-cell immune reconstitution after TCRalphabeta/CD19-depleted allogeneic hematopoietic cell transplantation in children using TCR repertoire profiling. What the authors observed across the whole study: Over subsequent months, a decline in hyperexpanded clone frequencies was noted, and after one year, T-cell counts and TCRbeta diversity were mostly ascribed to newly produced T cells. About two months after transplant, the apparently early recovery of alphabetaT-cell counts reportedly depended on just several hundred clones that had expanded rapidly and came from non-depleted graft cells. In some patients, high TCRbeta diversity at day 60 was attributed to recipient T cells and intrathymic progenitors that had survived conditioning.

The CDR3 goes from the cysteine to the phenylalanine over 18 residues. The entry retains the CDR3 DNA only, 54 bases that are in frame from base 1. CDR1 and CDR2 are drawn from the germline V gene (reference sequence): MNHEY, SMNVEV. The V and J ends are trimmed by 5 bases and 2 bases, leaving 24 bases between them. The receptor library was made with PCR. The sample was run on an Illumina HiSeq 2500. TCR library preparation used molecular barcoding, with unique molecular identifiers applied to normalize quantification of the TCRbeta repertoire. TCRdb ran its own pipeline on the public reads, namely fastp trimming at Q25 and MiXCR clone calling, and kept in-frame beta chains. Duplicate CDR3 protein sequences are folded into a single record with the most common DNA and genes. The table for this sample lists approximately 520,000 distinct CDR3 sequences; more than 9.5% of them were counted only once. The ten largest clones represent less than 15% of the sample.

The sequence came from a female patient aged 2-15 years who had a stem cell transplant for aplastic anemia, so the T cells may come from the graft donor. Sequenced material: PBMCs, mostly from graft donor cells, taken 180 days after TCRalphabeta/CD19-depleted stem cell transplant. This receptor chain uses TRBV27 and TRBJ1-2, with TRBD1 as a weak D call on 6 bases. The CDR3 reads CASSPLGHSKRVNYGYTF. The nucleotide sequence is given as TGTGCCAGCAGTCCCCTGGGACATAGTAAAAGGGTAAACTATGGCTACACCTTC.